The clone carrying this T cell receptor beta chain was picked up a small number of times. The entry originates in a study of shared clonotypes between healthy human individuals. Some clones are missing from TCRdb's copy, which holds only in-frame ones; the method was immunoSEQ multiplex PCR. The sample has millions of clones, approximately 94% seen once; the top ten hold about 0.13%. Sequencing used naive CD4+ T cells sorted from blood. Subset reported: CD45RA+ positively selected. This TCR was recovered from a man between 18 and 29 years old in good health.

DNA for the CDR3: TGCGCCAGCAGCCCCAGGTCAAACACTGAAGCTTTCTTT. This sequence encodes CASSPRSNTEAFF. The rearrangement uses TRBV10-1 and TRBJ1-1; the D is unclear. This CDR3 is 13 amino acids long. CDR1 and CDR2 (germline): WNHNN, SYGVQD (reference sequence). V lost 6 bases, J lost 2 bases, and 10 bases lay in between.